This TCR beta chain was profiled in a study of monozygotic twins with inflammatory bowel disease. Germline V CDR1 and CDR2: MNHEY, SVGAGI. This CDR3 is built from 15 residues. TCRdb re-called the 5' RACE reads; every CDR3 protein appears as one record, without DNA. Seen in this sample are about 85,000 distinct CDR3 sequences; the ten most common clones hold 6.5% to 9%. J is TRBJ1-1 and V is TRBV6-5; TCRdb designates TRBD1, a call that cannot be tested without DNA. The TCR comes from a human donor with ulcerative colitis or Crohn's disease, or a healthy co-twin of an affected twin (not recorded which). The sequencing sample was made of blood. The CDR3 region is CASSYGQGVNTEAFF.